The entry below gives a single T cell receptor (beta chain) sequence along with its context. These data belong to a study of blood T cell repertoires in COVID-19. Study-level information: Samples came from the United States, Italy and Spain, spanning acute and convalescent COVID-19. PBMCs, B-cell-depleted T cells, or T cells were the source of the cDNA or gDNA that made up the material.

The assay was immunoSEQ multiplex PCR, and TCRdb's table has in-frame clones only and misses some. The sample has 150,000 to 200,000 clones; more than 80% are singletons. The CDR3 length is 16 residues. In germline, CDR1 is SGHRS, CDR2 YFSETQ. Trimming removed 6 bases at V and 4 bases at J, with 22 bases between. The chain carries TRBV5-1 and TRBJ1-2; the D is unclear. The receptor was derived from an older woman with COVID-19, enrolled during active disease. The sequencing sample was made of peripheral blood. CDR3 in DNA: TGCGCCAGCAAACCCACACGTCCGGGGAATGTCTATGGCTACACCTTC. Protein sequence: CASKPTRPGNVYGYTF.